The entry that follows covers one TCR beta chain sequence. The antigen remains unidentified. This specimen comes from a study of T cells after posttransplantation cyclophosphamide. The study, taken as a whole, reports: After PTCy, TRB diversity resembled that of CNI/methotrexate controls. Blood and skin or GI T cell repertoires showed limited TRB overlap. Later blood repertoires were often dominated by clones from the donor CD8+ memory compartment.

Controls had myeloablative marrow grafts with methotrexate and calcineurin inhibitor, sampled at 1 year. Produced via immunoSEQ multiplex PCR; TCRdb's table is partial and in-frame only. Of 21,000 or so clones in the sample, 80% to 90% were seen once. Looked up from germline, CDR1 is SGHRS and CDR2 is YFSETQ. V was shortened by 0 bases and J by 6 bases, with 10 bases between the two germline ends. This CDR3 is 15 amino acids long. The source is a female patient under 45 who received an allogeneic stem cell transplant from an unrelated donor, was CMV-positive, and had acute and chronic GVHD. Some T cells may be the graft donor's. The chain joins TRBV5-1 to TRBJ1-6; D perhaps matches TRBD1 (6 bases). The sequencing used PBMCs, collected about 13 months after allogeneic stem cell transplant with calcineurin inhibitor and methotrexate. CDR3 sequence: CASSLVGQLNSPLHF. CDR3 DNA sequence: TGCGCCAGCAGCTTGGTAGGACAGCTTAATTCACCCCTCCACTTT.